This TCR beta chain was retrieved from a study of vaccination effects on CD4 cells after COVID-19. Trimming pared 4 bases from V and 1 base from J, leaving 10 bases between. The CDR3 is 14 amino acids. Germline V gives CDR1 SGHTA, CDR2 FQGNSA. Sequencing used immunoSEQ multiplex PCR; TCRdb keeps in-frame clones, though not all of them. The sample shows about 33,000 clones, 65% to 75% of them seen only once. Sequencing followed a ViraFEST assay step that expanded antigen-specific CD4+ T cells with viral peptide pools. Following a 10-day culture, CD4+ T cells were purified. All study participants received two doses of BNT162b2 or mRNA-1273 vaccine. Some 2 million PBMC were seeded per well and grown in the presence of approximately 9.5 IU/ml IL-2 and around 9 ug/ml peptides. Turning to this clone: Its antigen is unknown.

The chain couples TRBV7-2 to TRBJ1-1; D is uncertain. The TCR sequence derives from a human donor who received a COVID-19 vaccine. Sequenced here: CD4+ T cells from PBMCs cultured with HCoV-229E spike peptides, sampled after COVID-19 vaccination. The CDR3 loop is CASSYRQPNTEAFF. The CDR3 DNA is TGTGCCAGCAGCTATCGGCAGCCGAACACTGAAGCTTTCTTT.